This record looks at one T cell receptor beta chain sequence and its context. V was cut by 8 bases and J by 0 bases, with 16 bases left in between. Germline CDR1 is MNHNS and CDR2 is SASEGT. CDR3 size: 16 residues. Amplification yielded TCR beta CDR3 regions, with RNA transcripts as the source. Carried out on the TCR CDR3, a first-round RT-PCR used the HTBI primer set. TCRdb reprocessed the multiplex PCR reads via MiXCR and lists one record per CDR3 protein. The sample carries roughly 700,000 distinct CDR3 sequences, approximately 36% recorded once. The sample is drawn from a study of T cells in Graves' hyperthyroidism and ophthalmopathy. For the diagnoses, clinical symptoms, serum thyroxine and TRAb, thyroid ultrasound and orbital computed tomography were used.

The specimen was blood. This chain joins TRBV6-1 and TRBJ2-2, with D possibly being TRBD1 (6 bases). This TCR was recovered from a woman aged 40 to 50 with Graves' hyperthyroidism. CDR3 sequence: CASDNWAGANTGELFF. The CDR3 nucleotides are TGTGCCAGCGACAACTGGGCAGGGGCGAACACCGGGGAGCTGTTTTTT.